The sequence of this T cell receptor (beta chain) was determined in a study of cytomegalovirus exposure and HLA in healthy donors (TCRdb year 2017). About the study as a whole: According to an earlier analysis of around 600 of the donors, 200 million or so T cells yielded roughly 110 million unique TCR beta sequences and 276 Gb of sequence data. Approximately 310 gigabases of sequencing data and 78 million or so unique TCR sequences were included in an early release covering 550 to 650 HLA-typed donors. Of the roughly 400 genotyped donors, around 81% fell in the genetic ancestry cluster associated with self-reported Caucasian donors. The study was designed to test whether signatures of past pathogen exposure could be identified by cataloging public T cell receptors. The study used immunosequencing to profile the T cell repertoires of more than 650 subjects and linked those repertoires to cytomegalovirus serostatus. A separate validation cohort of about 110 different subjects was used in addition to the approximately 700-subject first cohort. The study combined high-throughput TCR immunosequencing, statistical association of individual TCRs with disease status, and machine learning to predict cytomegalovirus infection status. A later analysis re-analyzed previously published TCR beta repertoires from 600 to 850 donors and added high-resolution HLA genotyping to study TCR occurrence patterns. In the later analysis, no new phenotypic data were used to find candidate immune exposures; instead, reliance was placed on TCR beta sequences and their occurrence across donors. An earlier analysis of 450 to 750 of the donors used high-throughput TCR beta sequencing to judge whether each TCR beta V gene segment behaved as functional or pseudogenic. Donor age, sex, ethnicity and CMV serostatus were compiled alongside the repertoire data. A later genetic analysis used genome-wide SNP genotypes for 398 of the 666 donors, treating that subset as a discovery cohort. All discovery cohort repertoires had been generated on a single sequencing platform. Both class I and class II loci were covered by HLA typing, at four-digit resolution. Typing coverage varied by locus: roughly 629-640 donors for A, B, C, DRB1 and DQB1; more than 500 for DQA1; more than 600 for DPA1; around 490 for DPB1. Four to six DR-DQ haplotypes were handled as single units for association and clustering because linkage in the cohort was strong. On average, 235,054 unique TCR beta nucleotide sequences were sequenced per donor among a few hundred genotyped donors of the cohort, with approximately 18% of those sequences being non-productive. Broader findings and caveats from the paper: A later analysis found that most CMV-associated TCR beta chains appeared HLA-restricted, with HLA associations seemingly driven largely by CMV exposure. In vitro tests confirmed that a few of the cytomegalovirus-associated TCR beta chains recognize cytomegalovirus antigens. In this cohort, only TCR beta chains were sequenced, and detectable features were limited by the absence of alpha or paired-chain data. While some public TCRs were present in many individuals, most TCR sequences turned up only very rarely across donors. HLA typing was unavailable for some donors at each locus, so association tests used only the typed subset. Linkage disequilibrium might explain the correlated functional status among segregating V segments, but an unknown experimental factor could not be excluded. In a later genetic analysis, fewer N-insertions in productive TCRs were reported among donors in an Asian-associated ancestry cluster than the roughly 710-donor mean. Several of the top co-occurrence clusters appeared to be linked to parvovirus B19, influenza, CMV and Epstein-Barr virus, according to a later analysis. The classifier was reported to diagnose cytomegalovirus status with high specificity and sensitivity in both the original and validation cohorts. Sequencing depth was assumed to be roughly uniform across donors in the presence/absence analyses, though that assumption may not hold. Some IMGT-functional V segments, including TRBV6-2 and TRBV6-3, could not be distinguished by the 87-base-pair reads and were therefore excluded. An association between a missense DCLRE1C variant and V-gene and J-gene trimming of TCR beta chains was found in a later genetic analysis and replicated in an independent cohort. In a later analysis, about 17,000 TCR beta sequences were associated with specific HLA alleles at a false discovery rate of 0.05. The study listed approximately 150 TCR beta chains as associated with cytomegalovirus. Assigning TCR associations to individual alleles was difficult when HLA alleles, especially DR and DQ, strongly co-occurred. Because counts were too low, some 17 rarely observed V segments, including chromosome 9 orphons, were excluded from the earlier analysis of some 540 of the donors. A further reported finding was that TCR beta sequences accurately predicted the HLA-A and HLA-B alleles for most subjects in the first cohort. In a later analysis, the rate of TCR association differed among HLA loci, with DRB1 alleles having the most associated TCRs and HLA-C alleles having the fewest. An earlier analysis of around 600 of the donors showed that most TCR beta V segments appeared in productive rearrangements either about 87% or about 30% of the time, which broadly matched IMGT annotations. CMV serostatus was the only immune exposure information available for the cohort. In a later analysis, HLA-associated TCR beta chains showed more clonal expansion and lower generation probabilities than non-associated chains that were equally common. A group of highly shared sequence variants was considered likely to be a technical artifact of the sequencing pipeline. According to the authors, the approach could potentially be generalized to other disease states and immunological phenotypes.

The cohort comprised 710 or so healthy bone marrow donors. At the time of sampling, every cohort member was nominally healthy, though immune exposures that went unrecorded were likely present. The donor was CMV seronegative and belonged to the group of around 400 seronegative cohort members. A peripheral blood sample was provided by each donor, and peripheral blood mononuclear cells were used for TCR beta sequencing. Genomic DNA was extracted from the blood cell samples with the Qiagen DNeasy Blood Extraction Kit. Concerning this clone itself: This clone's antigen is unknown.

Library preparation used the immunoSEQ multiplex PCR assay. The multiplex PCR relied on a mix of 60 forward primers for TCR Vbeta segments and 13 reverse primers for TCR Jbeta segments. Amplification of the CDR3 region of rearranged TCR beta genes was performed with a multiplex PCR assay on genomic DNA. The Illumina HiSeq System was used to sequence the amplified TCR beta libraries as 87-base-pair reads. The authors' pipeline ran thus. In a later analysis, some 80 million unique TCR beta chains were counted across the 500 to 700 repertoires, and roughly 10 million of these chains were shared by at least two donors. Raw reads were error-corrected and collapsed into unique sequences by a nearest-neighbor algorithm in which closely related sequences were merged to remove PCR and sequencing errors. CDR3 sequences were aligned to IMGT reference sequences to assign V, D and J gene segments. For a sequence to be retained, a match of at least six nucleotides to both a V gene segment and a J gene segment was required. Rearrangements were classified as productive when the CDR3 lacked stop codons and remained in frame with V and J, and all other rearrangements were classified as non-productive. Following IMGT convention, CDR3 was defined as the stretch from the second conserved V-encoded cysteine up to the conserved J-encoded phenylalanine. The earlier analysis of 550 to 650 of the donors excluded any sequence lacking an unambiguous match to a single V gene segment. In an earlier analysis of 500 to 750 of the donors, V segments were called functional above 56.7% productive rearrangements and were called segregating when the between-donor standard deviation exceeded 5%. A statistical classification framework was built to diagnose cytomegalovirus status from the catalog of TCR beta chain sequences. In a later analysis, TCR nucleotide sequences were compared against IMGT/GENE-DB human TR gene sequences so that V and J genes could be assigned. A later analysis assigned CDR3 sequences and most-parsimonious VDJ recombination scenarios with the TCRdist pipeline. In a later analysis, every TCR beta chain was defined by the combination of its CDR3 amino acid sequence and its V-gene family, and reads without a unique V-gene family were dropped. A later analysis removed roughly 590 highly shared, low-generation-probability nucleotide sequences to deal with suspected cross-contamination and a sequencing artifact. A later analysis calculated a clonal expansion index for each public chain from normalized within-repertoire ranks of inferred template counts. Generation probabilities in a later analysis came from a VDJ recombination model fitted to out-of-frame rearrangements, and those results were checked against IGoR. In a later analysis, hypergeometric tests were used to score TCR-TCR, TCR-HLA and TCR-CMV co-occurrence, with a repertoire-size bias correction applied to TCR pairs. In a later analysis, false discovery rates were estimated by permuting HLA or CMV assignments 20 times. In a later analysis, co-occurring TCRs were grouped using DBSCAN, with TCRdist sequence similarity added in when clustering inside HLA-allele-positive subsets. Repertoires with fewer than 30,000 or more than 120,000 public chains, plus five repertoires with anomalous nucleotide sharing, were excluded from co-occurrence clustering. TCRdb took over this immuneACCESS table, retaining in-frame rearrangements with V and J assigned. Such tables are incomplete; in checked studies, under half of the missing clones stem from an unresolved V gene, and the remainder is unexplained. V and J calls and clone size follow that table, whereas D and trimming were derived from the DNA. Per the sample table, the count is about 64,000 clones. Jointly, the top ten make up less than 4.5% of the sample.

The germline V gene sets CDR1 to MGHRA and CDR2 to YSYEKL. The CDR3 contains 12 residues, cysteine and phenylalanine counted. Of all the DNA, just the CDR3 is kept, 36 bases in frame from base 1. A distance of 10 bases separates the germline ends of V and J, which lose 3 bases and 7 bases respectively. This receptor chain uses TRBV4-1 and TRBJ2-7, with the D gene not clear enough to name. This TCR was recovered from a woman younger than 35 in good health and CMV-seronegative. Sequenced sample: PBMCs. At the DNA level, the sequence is TGCGCCAGCAGCCACCCGATGCGGGAGCAGTACTTC. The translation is CASSHPMREQYF.